The next 21 T cell receptor beta chains were all read from a single sample in a study of CD8+ T cells in alopecia areata. Investigators isolated RNA and reverse transcribed it into cDNA to act as the sequencing template. Repertoires were generated with immunoSEQ multiplex PCR, while TCRdb's copy carries only in-frame clones and drops some. This repertoire shows over 150,000 clones, roughly three fifths found once; its top ten account for approximately 4.9%. The sequencing input was CD8+ T cells sorted from blood. These receptors all come from a human donor in good health.

In its sample, this clone was seen a few times. The gene calls are TRBV5-1 and TRBJ2-7; D possibly corresponds to TRBD1 (6 bases). V was clipped by 4 bases and J by 3 bases, with 14 bases between them. CDR1 and CDR2 from the germline V gene are SGHRS and YFSETQ. The CDR3 has 14 residues. In nucleotides, the CDR3 is TGCGCCAGCAGCCACAGGGTGAAGGACTACGAGCAGTACTTC. As protein: CASSHRVKDYEQYF.

The CDR3 DNA is TGCAGCGCCGCAGAGAGGATGGATACGCAGTATTTT. It translates to CSAAERMDTQYF. The chain is built from TRBV29-1 and TRBJ2-3; D call uncertain. The CDR3 is made up of 12 amino acids. CDR1 is SQVTM and CDR2 is ANQGSEA in the germline V gene. Trimming took 7 bases from V and 6 from J, leaving 14 bases between them.

The CDR3 DNA follows: TGCGCCAGCAGCCAGGAGTCGACAGGAGGCACAGATACGCAGTATTTT. Its protein product is CASSQESTGGTDTQYF. The V gene is TRBV4-1, the J gene TRBJ2-3; tentatively, D is TRBD1 (6 bases). The CDR3 runs to 16 residues. V was pared by 3 bases and J by 1 base, with 14 bases between. Germline CDR1 is MGHRA and CDR2 is YSYEKL.

The chain combines TRBV18 with TRBJ2-1, with a tentative D call TRBD2 (5 bases). The CDR3 is made up of 16 amino acids. V was trimmed by 4 bases and J by 0 bases, leaving 13 bases between them. CDR1 and CDR2 from the germline V gene are KGHSH and LQKENI. CDR3 bases: TGTGCCAGCTCACAAACCCGGGGATACTCCTACAATGAGCAGTTCTTC. This sequence encodes CASSQTRGYSYNEQFF.

This clone was observed a handful of times. The V gene is TRBV2, the J gene TRBJ2-1; D is possibly TRBD2 (6 bases). With 8 bases removed from V and 9 bases from J, the gap between germline ends came to 11 bases. The CDR3 loop spans 11 amino acids. Germline CDR1 and CDR2: SNHLY and FYNNEI. CDR3 sequence (DNA): TGTGCCAGCGACTGGGGGGTTGAGCAGTTCTTC. It codes for CASDWGVEQFF.

The V and J genes are TRBV29-1 and TRBJ1-2; 9 nucleotides agree with TRBD1. V shed 7 bases, J shed 8 bases, and the junction held 20 bases outside the gene matches. In germline, CDR1 is SQVTM, CDR2 ANQGSEA. This CDR3 has 16 residues. The CDR3 DNA is TGCAGCGCCCCAGCCCCCATCGGACAGGGGAATGGCGGCTACACCTTC. As protein: CSAPAPIGQGNGGYTF.

The chain employs TRBV5-5 and TRBJ2-7; 7 bases are a match to TRBD1. The CDR3 totals 15 residues. Germline CDR1 and CDR2: SGHKS and YYEKEE (reference sequence). The V segment lost 4 bases and the J segment 0 bases; nucleotides outside the gene matches: 7. The CDR3 reads CASSSHWDSSYEQYF. The DNA of the CDR3 is TGTGCCAGCAGCAGCCATTGGGACAGCTCCTACGAGCAGTACTTC.

This clone appeared a few times. The V gene is TRBV29-1, the J gene TRBJ1-5; the D gene is possibly TRBD1 (5 bases). Germline CDR1 reads SQVTM; CDR2 reads ANQGSEA. V lost 6 bases and J lost 1, with 7 bases in between. The CDR3 totals 12 residues. CDR3 sequence (DNA): TGCAGCGTCCGGGACAGCAATCAGCCCCAGCATTTT. Translating it yields CSVRDSNQPQHF.

This clone came up a few times. The chain joins TRBV11-2 to TRBJ2-5; D might be TRBD1 or TRBD2, each matching 6 bases. The germline V and J ends were trimmed by 4 bases and 2 bases, with 17 bases remaining between them. Germline V gene lookup returns CDR1 SGHAT and CDR2 FQNNGV. This CDR3 region has 16 residues. In nucleotides, the CDR3 is TGTGCCAGCAGCTCCCCGGGGGCGGTCTCTCAAGAGACCCAGTACTTC. Its translation: CASSSPGAVSQETQYF.

V usage is TRBV5-1 and J usage is TRBJ2-4, with TRBD2 identical over 7 bases. CDR1 is SGHRS, CDR2 YFSETQ, per germline. The CDR3 totals 15 residues. The V gene end was trimmed by 4 bases and the J gene end by 7 bases; junction bases not matched to a gene: 11. Written as DNA, the CDR3 is TGCGCCAGCAGCCTAACCCCCGGGACTATCAACATTCAGTACTTC. Encoded protein: CASSLTPGTINIQYF.

In regard to this clone: Other DNA sequences from this sample encode an identical CDR3 as well. The chain carries TRBV5-6 and TRBJ1-1; no firm D call. The CDR3 loop spans 12 amino acids. Germline V gives CDR1 SGHDT, CDR2 YYEEEE. Trimming took off 1 base at V and 0 bases at J, with 1 base between the two ends. The CDR3 sequence is CASSLLNTEAFF. The CDR3 region has the DNA TGTGCCAGCAGCTTGTTGAACACTGAAGCTTTCTTT.

In its sample, this clone was seen a few times. V usage is TRBV21-1 and J usage is TRBJ1-2; TRBD1 was called by the table and not checked on the DNA. TRBV21-1 is annotated as a pseudogene. The CDR3 spans 16 residues. The CDR3 DNA sequence: TGTGCCAGCAGCACCTCCGGGACAGGGATATTCAGTGGCTACACCTTC. It encodes CASSTSGTGIFSGYTF.

The chain's CDR3 is CASSQAGAVNEQFF. CDR3 sequence (DNA): TGCGCCAGCAGCCAGGCGGGGGCCGTCAATGAGCAGTTCTTC. This sequence joins TRBV4-1 and TRBJ2-1, with D possibly being TRBD2 (7 bases). The V end lost 3 bases, the J end lost 6 bases, and 12 bases lay between the germline ends. The length of the CDR3 is 14 residues. The germline V gene has CDR1 MGHRA and CDR2 YSYEKL.

The chain is built from TRBV4-1 and TRBJ2-1; 12 positions match TRBD2. The CDR3 contains 15 residues. In germline, CDR1 is MGHRA, CDR2 YSYEKL. V dropped 4 bases and J dropped 8; count of bases not matched to a gene: 6. In nucleotides, the CDR3 is TGCGCCAGCAGCCGGACTAGCGGGGCGTCGGATGAGCAGTTCTTC. Amino acids: CASSRTSGASDEQFF.

This chain links TRBV5-4 with TRBJ2-2; 7 bases map to TRBD2. The length of the CDR3 is 14 residues. CDR1 and CDR2 (germline): SGHNT, YYREEE (reference sequence). J gave up 5 bases and V 4 bases, and 5 bases lay outside the gene matches. This CDR3 is CASSLWGGTGELFF. For the CDR3, the DNA is TGTGCCAGCAGCCTTTGGGGGGGGACCGGGGAGCTGTTTTTT. Drawing the rest from reference TRBV5-4 and TRBJ2-2, the complete variable domain is ETGVTQSPTHLIKTRGQQVTLRCSSQSGHNTVSWYQQALGQGPQFIFQYYREEENGRGNFPPRFSGLQFPNYSSELNVNALELDDSALYLCASSLWGGTGELFFGEGSRLTVL.

This clone was seen only a few times. V gene TRBV6-1 combines with J gene TRBJ2-7, with 8 nucleotides matching TRBD1. CDR3 length equals 15 residues. Germline V gene lookup returns CDR1 MNHNS and CDR2 SASEGT. The junction had 4 bases not matched to a gene; V was cut back by 1 base and J by 2 bases. In nucleotides, the CDR3 is TGTGCCAGCAGTGAAGTAGCAGGGGGCCCCTACGAGCAGTACTTC. This translates into CASSEVAGGPYEQYF.

V gene TRBV15 combines with J gene TRBJ2-5; D ambiguous. The germline V gene has CDR1 LNHNV and CDR2 YYDKDF (reference sequence). The CDR3 runs to 16 residues. V dropped 5 bases and J dropped 5 bases, with 21 bases sitting between them. In DNA form, the CDR3 reads TGTGCCACCAGCCCTCCACCTCCGTCTTCAAGTGAGACCCAGTACTTC. Protein product: CATSPPPPSSSETQYF.

This clone was seen only a few times. The chain is built from TRBV12-5 and TRBJ2-2; 7 bases agree with TRBD1. CDR3 size: 15 residues. CDR1 is LGHNT and CDR2 is FRNRAP in the germline V gene. The V segment lost 4 bases and the J segment 3 bases; nucleotides outside the gene matches: 5. This CDR3 reads CASGSEGAYTGELFF. In DNA form, the CDR3 reads TGTGCTAGTGGTTCCGAGGGGGCCTACACCGGGGAGCTGTTTTTT.

The chain recombines TRBV27 with TRBJ2-7; D may be TRBD1 (6 bases). Trimming removed 5 bases at V and 0 bases at J, with 8 bases between. This CDR3 spans 13 amino acids. Germline CDR1 and CDR2: MNHEY and SMNVEV (reference sequence). The CDR3 is CASSRDNSYEQYF. The DNA for the CDR3 is TGTGCCAGCAGTCGGGACAACTCCTACGAGCAGTACTTC.

The chain has TRBV27 and TRBJ1-1; D gene uncertain. Trimming took off 5 bases at V and 4 bases at J, with 11 bases between the two ends. CDR3 length: 13 amino acids. Germline assignment: CDR1 MNHEY and CDR2 SMNVEV (reference sequence). CDR3 coding DNA: TGTGCCAGCAGTCAGGCCCTGGGCACTGAAGCTTTCTTT. Translating gives CASSQALGTEAFF.

The chain employs TRBV15 and TRBJ1-6, with 7 bases aligning to TRBD1. Germline-derived CDR1 and CDR2 are LNHNV and YYDKDF (reference sequence). The CDR3 is 14 amino acids. V dropped 4 bases and J dropped 9; count of bases not matched to a gene: 6. Here the CDR3 DNA reads TGTGCCACCAGCATGTACAGGGGATCTTCACCCCTCCACTTT. As protein: CATSMYRGSSPLHF. The full variable domain, completed using reference TRBV15 and TRBJ1-6, is DAMVIQNPRYQVTQFGKPVTLSCSQTLNHNVMYWYQQKSSQAPKLLFHYYDKDFNNEADTPDNFQSRRPNTSFCFLDIRSPGLGDTAMYLCATSMYRGSSPLHFGNGTRLTVT.